One TCR beta chain is described in this entry. Of the isolated RNA, all was reverse transcribed, and so the sequenced material was expressed TCRB transcripts. Sequenced by immunoSEQ multiplex PCR; TCRdb stores in-frame clones only, minus some. The sample consists of fewer than 30,000 clones, almost 70% of them appearing once. The sample is drawn from a study of beta chain features in type 1 diabetes. CDR3 size: 13 residues. Trimming took 6 bases from V and 7 from J, leaving 15 bases between them. Germline lookup yields CDR1 SGHTA and CDR2 FQGNSA. CD4+ cells of the naive, central memory, regulatory and stem cell-like memory types were sorted via CD45RO/CCR7/CD25/CD127/CD95/CD27. Sorted cells reached over 98% purity in every population.

The clonotype was recovered from a woman between 35 and 50 years old in good health. The genes are TRBV7-2 and TRBJ2-5; D gene ambiguous. The sequencing sample was made of Tregs from blood. CDR3 DNA sequence: TGTGCCAGCAGTACCCGGAACTCAGGGACCCAGTACTTC. Protein sequence: CASSTRNSGTQYF.